This record covers a single T cell receptor beta chain. Generated by immunoSEQ multiplex PCR, the TCRdb table keeps only in-frame clones and is missing some. The sample contains about 140,000 clones, approximately 85% of which appear only once. The data belong to a study of blood T cell repertoires in COVID-19. V shed 7 bases and J shed 2 bases, with 14 bases lying between them. Germline V gene data show CDR1 as MNHNY and CDR2 as SVGAGI (reference sequence). The CDR3 consists of 14 residues. The source is a man in his forties or fifties with acute or convalescent COVID-19. The sequenced sample consisted of peripheral blood. This rearrangement joins TRBV6-6 to TRBJ1-2; D is ambiguous. For the CDR3, the DNA is TGTGCCAGCAACCCAACGAATCTAAACTATGGCTACACCTTC. This gives the protein CASNPTNLNYGYTF.